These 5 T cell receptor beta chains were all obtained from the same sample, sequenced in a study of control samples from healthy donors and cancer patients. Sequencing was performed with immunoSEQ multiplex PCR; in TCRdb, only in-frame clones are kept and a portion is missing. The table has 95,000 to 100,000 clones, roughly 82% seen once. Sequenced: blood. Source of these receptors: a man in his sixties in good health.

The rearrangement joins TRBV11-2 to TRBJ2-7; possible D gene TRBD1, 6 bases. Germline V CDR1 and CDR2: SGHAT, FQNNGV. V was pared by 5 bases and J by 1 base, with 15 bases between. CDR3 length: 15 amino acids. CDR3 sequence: CASSQSDSGSYEQYF. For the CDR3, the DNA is TGTGCCAGCAGCCAGTCGGACAGCGGTTCCTACGAGCAGTACTTC.

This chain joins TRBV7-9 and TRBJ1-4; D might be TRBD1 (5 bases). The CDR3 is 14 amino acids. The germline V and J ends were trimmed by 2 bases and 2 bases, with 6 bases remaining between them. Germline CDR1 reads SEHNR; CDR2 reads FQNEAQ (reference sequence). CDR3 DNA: TGTGCCAGCAGCTTAAAGGGGACTAATGAAAAACTGTTTTTT. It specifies CASSLKGTNEKLFF. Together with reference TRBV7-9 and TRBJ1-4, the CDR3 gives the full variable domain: DTGVSQNPRHKITKRGQNVTFRCDPISEHNRLYWYRQTLGQGPEFLTYFQNEAQLEKSRLLSDRFSAERPKGSFSTLEIQRTEQGDSAMYLCASSLKGTNEKLFFGSGTQLSVL.

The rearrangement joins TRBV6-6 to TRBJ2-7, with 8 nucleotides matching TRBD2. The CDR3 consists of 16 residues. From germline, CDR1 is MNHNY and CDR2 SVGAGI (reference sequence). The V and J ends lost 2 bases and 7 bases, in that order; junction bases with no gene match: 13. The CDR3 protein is CASSYAIGRASEEQYF. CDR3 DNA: TGTGCCAGCAGTTACGCGATCGGGAGGGCCTCGGAAGAGCAGTACTTC.

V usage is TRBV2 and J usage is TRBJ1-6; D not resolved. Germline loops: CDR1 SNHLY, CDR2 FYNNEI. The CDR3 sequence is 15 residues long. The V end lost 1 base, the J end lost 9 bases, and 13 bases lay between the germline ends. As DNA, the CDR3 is TGTGCCAGCAGTGAAGACACGAATGGGGTTTCACCCCTCCACTTT. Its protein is CASSEDTNGVSPLHF.

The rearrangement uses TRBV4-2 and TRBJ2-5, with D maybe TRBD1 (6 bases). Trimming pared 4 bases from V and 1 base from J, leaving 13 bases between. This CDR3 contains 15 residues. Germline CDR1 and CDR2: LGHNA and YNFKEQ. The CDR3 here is CASSPSTGLQETQYF. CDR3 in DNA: TGTGCCAGCAGCCCTTCGACAGGACTCCAAGAGACCCAGTACTTC.